The 29 T cell receptor beta chains in this list originate from one sample, sequenced in a study of T-cell reconstitution after alpha-beta-depleted transplantation in children (dated by TCRdb to the mid-2010s). The meaning of the sample's treatment or condition label: allogeneic hematopoietic cell transplantation with graft depleted of TCRalphabeta T cells and CD19 B cells. The library was made by PCR. Sequenced on an Illumina HiSeq 2500. To normalize quantification of the TCRbeta repertoire, the TCR libraries were built with molecular barcoding that relied on unique molecular identifiers. TCRdb reworked the public reads: Q25 trimming with fastp, MiXCR clone assembly, productive beta chains retained. When rows share a CDR3 protein, they turn into one entry using the most common DNA and genes. Across this sample there are about 830,000 distinct CDR3 sequences, with 15% to 20% seen only once. The ten largest account for around 5.3% of the sample.

Sequencing used PBMCs, mostly from graft donor cells, obtained 360 days after TCRalphabeta/CD19-depleted stem cell transplant. These receptors were collected from a male patient younger than 18 who had a stem cell transplant for acute lymphoblastic leukemia, so the T cells may come from the graft donor.

This sequence joins TRBV2 and TRBJ1-2; D is possibly TRBD1 (5 bases). Trimming cost V 2 bases and J 5 bases, with 15 bases left between them. Germline CDR1 and CDR2: SNHLY and FYNNEI. CDR3 length: 15 amino acids. The CDR3: CASSERGSLMYGYTF. Written as DNA, the CDR3 is TGTGCCAGCAGTGAAAGGGGCAGCCTGATGTATGGCTACACCTTC.

This clonotype was seen only a few times. V usage is TRBV3-1 and J usage is TRBJ2-7, with 9 positions matching TRBD2. The V and J ends lost 4 bases and 2 bases, in that order; junction bases with no gene match: 3. This CDR3 has 14 residues. CDR1 is LGHDT, CDR2 YNNKEL, per germline (reference sequence). The CDR3 DNA reads TGTGCCAGCAGCCCCTCTAGCGGGACCTACGAGCAGTACTTC. Encoded protein: CASSPSSGTYEQYF.

As concerns this clonotype: Germline is not matched at one junction end, which may reflect a read error. The V gene is TRBV24-1, the J gene TRBJ2-3; the match to TRBD1 covers 7 bases. CDR1 is KGHDR and CDR2 is SFDVKD in the germline V gene. This CDR3 comprises 15 residues. The CDR3 sequence is CATSHGTDSTDTQYF. CDR3 coding DNA: TGTGCCACCAGTCACGGGACAGACAGCACAGATACGCAGTACTTT.

V gene TRBV5-1 combines with J gene TRBJ2-1; TRBD1 matches 9 bases. V dropped 0 bases and J dropped 2; count of bases not matched to a gene: 3. CDR1 is SGHRS and CDR2 is YFSETQ in the germline V gene. The CDR3 consists of 16 residues. CDR3 loop: CASSLGGQGPYNEQFF. The CDR3 DNA follows: TGCGCCAGCAGCTTGGGGGGACAGGGTCCCTACAATGAGCAGTTCTTC.

This chain connects TRBV20-1 to TRBJ2-5, with 9 bases matching TRBD2. Germline assignment: CDR1 DFQATT and CDR2 SNEGSKA (reference sequence). Losses at the gene ends were 7 bases for V and 7 bases for J; bases not matched to a gene: 16. This CDR3 has 15 residues. CDR3 sequence: CSVNRGAGGDRTQYF. The CDR3 nucleotides are TGCAGTGTTAATCGCGGAGCGGGAGGCGACAGGACCCAGTACTTC.

V is TRBV19 and J is TRBJ2-2, with 9 bases fitting TRBD2. The germline V gene encodes CDR1 LNHDA and CDR2 SQIVND (reference sequence). V was clipped by 7 bases and J by 5 bases; unmatched bases: 8. CDR3 length: 15 amino acids. CDR3 sequence: CASTLPAGGTGELFF. CDR3 in DNA: TGTGCCAGTACCCTCCCGGCGGGAGGGACCGGGGAGCTGTTTTTT.

This clonotype was observed at least ten times. The J gene is TRBJ1-2, the V gene TRBV29-1; 8 positions agree with TRBD1. The CDR3 consists of 15 residues. V lost 5 bases, J lost 0 bases, and 8 bases stayed unmatched. CDR1 is SQVTM and CDR2 is ANQGSEA in the germline V gene. The CDR3 DNA is TGCAGCGTTCCGGGACAGGAGGGCTCTAACTATGGCTACACCTTC. Translated, it gives CSVPGQEGSNYGYTF.

On this clonotype: Sequence at one end of the junction differs from germline and may be a read error. This rearrangement joins TRBV27 to TRBJ2-1; the match to TRBD1 covers 9 bases. The CDR3 runs to 15 residues. The V gene's germline CDR1 is MNHEY and CDR2 SMNVEV (reference sequence). The CDR3: CSSSAGTGWANEQFF. CDR3 in DNA: TGTTCCAGCAGTGCCGGGACAGGGTGGGCCAATGAGCAGTTCTTC.

V and J are TRBV11-2 and TRBJ1-1, with 7 bases identical to TRBD1. CDR3 length equals 19 residues. Trimming removed 5 bases from V and 4 bases from J; junction bases left unmatched: 22. CDR1 and CDR2 from the germline V gene are SGHAT and FQNNGV. The CDR3, as DNA: TGTGCCAGCAGCCCCTCACGCGGGTGGATTGGCAGGGGGGCCACTGAAGCTTTCTTT. This sequence encodes CASSPSRGWIGRGATEAFF.

This chain uses TRBV7-9 with TRBJ1-1, with D unresolved. CDR1 SEHNR and CDR2 FQNEAQ come from the germline V gene (reference sequence). The CDR3 is 12 amino acids. The V end was cut by 5 bases, the J end by 10 bases, with 14 bases between. CDR3 region: CASSPSGRLAFF. CDR3 in DNA: TGTGCCAGCAGCCCTTCTGGAAGGTTAGCTTTCTTT. The full variable domain, its missing parts supplied by reference TRBV7-9 and TRBJ1-1, is DTGVSQNPRHKITKRGQNVTFRCDPISEHNRLYWYRQTLGQGPEFLTYFQNEAQLEKSRLLSDRFSAERPKGSFSTLEIQRTEQGDSAMYLCASSPSGRLAFFGQGTRLTVV.

There are many counts of this clonotype. This chain connects TRBV11-2 to TRBJ2-3, with 8 bases aligning to TRBD2. Germline V CDR1 and CDR2: SGHAT, FQNNGV. The trim removed 3 bases at V and 8 bases at J, leaving 10 bases unmatched. The CDR3 runs 15 residues. DNA of the CDR3: TGTGCCAGCAGCTTTAACCCTAGCGGGCAGGCTACGCAGTATTTT. Protein: CASSFNPSGQATQYF.

The chain combines TRBV7-9 with TRBJ2-5; D is uncertain. The germline V and J ends were trimmed by 1 base and 5 bases, with 14 bases remaining between them. The CDR3 covers 15 residues. Germline V lookup: CDR1 SEHNR, CDR2 FQNEAQ (reference sequence). DNA for the CDR3: TGTGCCAGCAGCTTAGTGGCTAACCAACTGGAGACCCAGTACTTC. Encoded protein: CASSLVANQLETQYF.

This clonotype showed up just a few times. The gene calls are TRBV20-1 and TRBJ2-1; a weak D match, TRBD2 (6 bases). The V end lost 5 bases, the J end lost 6 bases, and 14 bases lay between the germline ends. The CDR3 runs to 13 residues. Germline CDR1 is DFQATT and CDR2 is SNEGSKA (reference sequence). The CDR3 region has the DNA TGCAGTGCTGGCGGGGAAATAGGCAATGAGCAGTTCTTC. It translates to CSAGGEIGNEQFF.

A few counts support this clonotype. The chain employs TRBV28 and TRBJ1-1; TRBD1 agrees at 10 bases. CDR1 is MDHEN and CDR2 is SYDVKM in the germline V gene. V shed 5 bases and J 5 bases; nucleotides not matched to a gene: 8. The CDR3 extends over 15 amino acids. CDR3 bases: TGTGCCAGCAGTCCGACGGGACAGGGGAAAACTGAAGCTTTCTTT. Protein: CASSPTGQGKTEAFF.

The V gene is TRBV7-9, the J gene TRBJ2-2; 7 positions match TRBD2. The CDR3 runs to 17 residues. Germline assignment: CDR1 SEHNR and CDR2 FQNEAQ (reference sequence). V gave up 2 bases and J gave up 4 bases; unmatched junction bases: 10. CDR3 nucleotides: TGTGCCAGCAGCTTAAGGTTCTGGCGGGAGCTCACCGGGGAGCTGTTTTTT. This translates into CASSLRFWRELTGELFF.

The chain couples TRBV5-1 to TRBJ2-3; D assignment may be TRBD1 or TRBD2 (5 bases each). Trimming shortened V by 1 base and J by 4 bases, and 16 bases separated the two germline ends. The CDR3 spans 16 residues. From germline, CDR1 is SGHRS and CDR2 YFSETQ. CDR3 bases: TGCGCCAGCAGCTTGATGGGGGACCCAAGCCCAGATACGCAGTATTTT. It is translated as CASSLMGDPSPDTQYF.

This clonotype has a count of ten or more. V and J are TRBV6-1 and TRBJ2-2; D unresolved. This CDR3 contains 13 residues. V dropped 7 bases and J dropped 1 base, with 7 bases sitting between them. The germline V gene has CDR1 MNHNS and CDR2 SASEGT. The DNA of the CDR3 is TGTGCCAGCACCCCCGGGAACACCGGGGAGCTGTTTTTT. It encodes CASTPGNTGELFF.

This clonotype turned up a few times. The rearrangement links TRBV20-1 to TRBJ2-7; D gene unclear. This CDR3 contains 14 residues. Trimming left V 3 bases short and J 2 bases short, with 14 bases between. The germline CDR1 and CDR2 sequences are DFQATT and SNEGSKA (reference sequence). The CDR3 coding sequence is TGCAGTGCTAGGGCGCTCGGACGGGCCTACGAGCAGTACTTC. Translating it yields CSARALGRAYEQYF.

This clonotype was counted between two and nine times. The chain has TRBV4-1 and TRBJ1-1; a possible D gene is TRBD1 (6 bases). Trimming left V 0 bases short and J 4 bases short, with 24 bases between. The CDR3 spans 19 residues. CDR1 and CDR2 from the germline V gene are MGHRA and YSYEKL. DNA of the CDR3: TGCGCCAGCAGCCAAGAAGCCCCAACCATACAGGGAGTGAGCACTGAAGCTTTCTTT. Its translation is CASSQEAPTIQGVSTEAFF.

This clonotype was observed many times. This chain connects TRBV24-1 to TRBJ2-1, with D tentatively TRBD2 (5 bases). The V gene lost 5 bases and the J gene lost 0 bases, with 13 bases spanning the gap. Per the germline V gene, CDR1 is KGHDR and CDR2 is SFDVKD. The CDR3 spans 16 residues. The CDR3 DNA reads TGTGCCACCAGTGCTCGAGGGTCACACTCCTACAATGAGCAGTTCTTC. Translating it yields CATSARGSHSYNEQFF.

This chain connects TRBV7-2 to TRBJ2-7; no reliable D call. CDR1 SGHTA and CDR2 FQGNSA come from the germline V gene. The CDR3 loop spans 15 amino acids. V was trimmed by 0 bases and J by 0 bases, leaving 9 bases between them. Here the CDR3 DNA reads TGTGCCAGCAGCTTAGCGGTCGGAGCCTCCTACGAGCAGTACTTC. It is translated as CASSLAVGASYEQYF.

The genes are TRBV10-3 and TRBJ1-2; D may be TRBD1 (5 bases). Germline CDR1 reads ENHRY; CDR2 reads SYGVKD. V lost 4 bases, J lost 4 bases, and 10 bases lay in between. The CDR3 length is 13 residues. The CDR3 reads CAISAGGGYGYTF. The DNA of the CDR3 is TGTGCCATCAGTGCTGGGGGTGGCTATGGCTACACCTTC.

The chain recombines TRBV15 with TRBJ1-6; D is undetermined. Trimming removed 1 base at V and 9 bases at J, with 19 bases between. This CDR3 contains 17 residues. CDR1 is LNHNV and CDR2 is YYDKDF in the germline V gene (reference sequence). The CDR3: CATSRVGHKKASSPLHF. As DNA, the CDR3 is TGTGCCACCAGCAGAGTCGGTCATAAAAAAGCGAGTTCACCCCTCCACTTT. Complete variable domain (other parts from reference TRBV15 and TRBJ1-6): DAMVIQNPRYQVTQFGKPVTLSCSQTLNHNVMYWYQQKSSQAPKLLFHYYDKDFNNEADTPDNFQSRRPNTSFCFLDIRSPGLGDTAMYLCATSRVGHKKASSPLHFGNGTRLTVT.

This clonotype has only a few counts. The rearrangement links TRBV5-1 to TRBJ2-7; a weak D match, TRBD2 (6 bases). This CDR3 is 14 amino acids long. Germline CDR1 is SGHRS and CDR2 is YFSETQ. V lost 3 bases, J lost 2 bases, and 12 bases lay in between. CDR3 DNA: TGCGCCAGCAGCTGGGGGGTGTGGCCCTACGAGCAGTACTTC. It yields the protein CASSWGVWPYEQYF.

This clonotype has ten or more counts. The rearrangement uses TRBV29-1 and TRBJ2-2; unclear D gene. The V end was cut by 7 bases, the J end by 3 bases, with 18 bases between. The CDR3 runs 15 residues. Germline V gene lookup returns CDR1 SQVTM and CDR2 ANQGSEA. The CDR3 reads CSAQDVKPHTGELFF. The CDR3 DNA reads as TGCAGCGCTCAGGACGTAAAACCCCACACCGGGGAGCTGTTTTTT.

This sequence joins TRBV5-1 and TRBJ2-7, with a possible D match to TRBD2 (6 bases). The V end lost 6 bases, the J end lost 4 bases, and 17 bases lay between the germline ends. There are 14 residues in the CDR3. Germline CDR1 reads SGHRS; CDR2 reads YFSETQ. The CDR3 DNA reads as TGCGCCAGCACAGGCCGGGGGTGGAATTACGAGCAGTACTTC. Translation gives CASTGRGWNYEQYF.

This clonotype was found a few times. J is TRBJ2-3 and V is TRBV20-1, with TRBD2 matching 14 bases. Germline V gene lookup returns CDR1 DFQATT and CDR2 SNEGSKA (reference sequence). With 1 base clipped from V and 6 bases from J, the junction kept 9 bases outside the gene matches. This CDR3 has 17 amino acids. CDR3 sequence (DNA): TGCAGTGCTAGAGCCTCGACTAGCGGGAGGGCCGCGGATACGCAGTATTTT. It codes for CSARASTSGRAADTQYF.

The J gene is TRBJ2-2, the V gene TRBV4-1, with 16 nucleotides matching TRBD2. V lost 1 base and J lost 5; bases outside the gene matches: 13. The CDR3 loop spans 21 amino acids. The germline V gene encodes CDR1 MGHRA and CDR2 YSYEKL. The CDR3 nucleotides are TGCGCCAGCAGCCAAGTGGGACTAGCGGGAGGGCCTAGTAAAGGTACCGGGGAGCTGTTTTTT. Translation gives CASSQVGLAGGPSKGTGELFF.

The gene calls are TRBV5-1 and TRBJ2-5; 12 positions agree with TRBD1. This CDR3 spans 16 amino acids. J was trimmed by 5 bases and V by 2 bases; bases with no gene match: 7. Per germline, CDR1 SGHRS and CDR2 YFSETQ. CDR3 sequence: CASSLARDRGPETQYF. The CDR3 DNA reads as TGCGCCAGCAGCTTAGCCCGGGACAGGGGGCCCGAGACCCAGTACTTC.